This record looks at one T cell receptor beta chain sequence and its context. Its antigen is not known. This record comes from a study of monozygotic twins with inflammatory bowel disease. For every donor, one blood sample of around 2.5 ml was drawn. During cDNA synthesis, UMIs that each contained a 6-nucleotide sample barcode were added by means of template switching. Each of TCRalpha and TCRbeta cDNA went through two nested PCRs, lasting about 15 and 9 cycles. TCRdb re-analyzed the 5' RACE reads; it lists each CDR3 protein once, without DNA. Listed are some 440,000 distinct CDR3 sequences; 2% to 3% falls within the top ten. Broader study findings: A reduction in TCRbeta diversity (inverse Simpson) was seen in IBD patients relative to healthy co-twins.

CDR1 SGHTA and CDR2 FQGNSA come from the germline V gene. The CDR3 is made up of 12 amino acids. The sample comprised blood. This chain connects TRBV7-2 to TRBJ2-2. This receptor was taken from a human donor with ulcerative colitis or Crohn's disease, or a healthy co-twin of an affected twin (not recorded which). The CDR3 reads CASSLAEGRLFF.